This TCR beta chain comes out of a study of blood T cell repertoires in COVID-19. The overall study: T cells, B-cell-depleted T cells, or PBMCs supplied cDNA or gDNA.

Living in 24 US areas, the participants were between about 18 and 90 years of age. Assignments of participants to cohorts depended upon their own reported clinical history. Using immunoSEQ multiplex PCR, the repertoire was profiled, and TCRdb retains in-frame clones only, with some absent. The table shows 150,000 to 200,000 clones, with 87% occurring only once. The length of the CDR3 is 15 residues. Sequencing was performed on PBMCs or T cells enriched from blood (not recorded which). This sequence was found in a woman between 50 and 59 years old who had recovered from COVID-19. The chain joins TRBV21-1 to TRBJ1-1; the listed D gene, TRBD1, was not tested against the DNA. TRBV21-1 is listed as a pseudogene. CDR3 sequence: CASSKHRNKNTEAFF. The DNA for the CDR3 is TGTGCCAGCAGCAAACACAGGAACAAAAACACTGAAGCTTTCTTT.